Presented here are 26 T cell receptor beta chains from one specimen sequenced in a study of blood T cell repertoires in COVID-19. Profiled with immunoSEQ multiplex PCR; TCRdb holds only in-frame clones, not every one. The sample shows fewer than 300,000 clones, about nine tenths of them seen only once. What was sequenced was peripheral blood. The origin of the receptors is a woman under 40 with COVID-19, enrolled during active disease.

The chain is built from TRBV3-1 (or the pseudogene TRBV3-2) and TRBJ2-5, with D unresolved. CDR1 and CDR2 (germline): LGHDT, YNNKEL (reference sequence). This CDR3 comprises 14 residues. V lost 1 base, J lost 5 bases, and 11 bases lay in between. The CDR3 sequence: CASSQGASWETQYF. In DNA form, the CDR3 reads TGTGCCAGCAGCCAAGGGGCGTCTTGGGAGACCCAGTACTTC.

This sequence joins TRBV27 and TRBJ2-3, with 11 bases aligning to TRBD2. V shed 7 bases, J shed 2 bases, and the junction held 5 bases outside the gene matches. The germline V gene encodes CDR1 MNHEY and CDR2 SMNVEV (reference sequence). The CDR3 extends over 15 amino acids. Here the CDR3 DNA reads TGTGCCAGCACCGGACTAGCGGGTACCACAGATACGCAGTATTTT. Translating gives CASTGLAGTTDTQYF.

CDR3 DNA sequence: TGTGCCAGTAGTAGATCTGCGGACACTGAAGCTTTCTTT. The encoded protein is CASSRSADTEAFF. The genes are TRBV19 and TRBJ1-1; no firm D call. Germline CDR1 reads LNHDA; CDR2 reads SQIVND (reference sequence). Trimming took 4 bases from V and 3 from J, leaving 9 bases between them. This CDR3 has 13 amino acids.

The chain uses TRBV5-4 and TRBJ2-7, with 13 bases identical to TRBD2. This CDR3 contains 16 residues. Germline V gene data show CDR1 as SGHNT and CDR2 as YYREEE (reference sequence). V was pared by 0 bases and J by 7 bases, with 7 bases of the junction left unmatched. CDR3 region: CASSLGYTSGREEQYF. CDR3 sequence (DNA): TGTGCCAGCAGCTTGGGGTATACTAGCGGGAGGGAAGAGCAGTACTTC.

This chain uses TRBV5-1 with TRBJ1-2, with a possible D match to TRBD1 (6 bases). This CDR3 spans 15 amino acids. CDR1 and CDR2 (germline): SGHRS, YFSETQ. Trimming took off 4 bases at V and 4 bases at J, with 17 bases between the two ends. The CDR3 here is CASSPSGGGGYGYTF. CDR3 sequence (DNA): TGCGCCAGCAGCCCGTCCGGGGGCGGGGGCTATGGCTACACCTTC.

V is TRBV4-1 and J is TRBJ1-2; D is ambiguous. This CDR3 has 14 amino acids. Deletions cut 4 bases from V and 6 bases from J, with 15 bases between. Germline loops: CDR1 MGHRA, CDR2 YSYEKL. The chain's CDR3 is CASSPITGEHGYTF. CDR3 sequence (DNA): TGCGCCAGCAGCCCGATTACGGGAGAGCATGGCTACACCTTC.

Regarding this clone: At the DNA level, this CDR3 is encoded by other sequences in the same sample as well. The V and J genes are TRBV4-1 and TRBJ2-7; D perhaps matches TRBD2 (6 bases). From germline, CDR1 is MGHRA and CDR2 YSYEKL. The CDR3 is 16 residues long. With 0 bases removed from V and 0 bases from J, the gap between germline ends came to 12 bases. CDR3 bases: TGCGCCAGCAGCCAAGATTCGGCGGGAAGCTCCTACGAGCAGTACTTC. Translation gives CASSQDSAGSSYEQYF.

The CDR3 region is CASSKQGHGNEKLFF. In DNA, the CDR3 is TGTGCCAGCAGTAAACAGGGACACGGTAATGAAAAACTGTTTTTT. The genes are TRBV2 and TRBJ1-4; maybe TRBD1 (6 bases). Germline assignment: CDR1 SNHLY and CDR2 FYNNEI. The CDR3 runs 15 residues. The V gene lost 5 bases and the J gene lost 4 bases, with 14 bases spanning the gap. The full variable domain, in which reference TRBV2 and TRBJ1-4 provide the parts outside the CDR3, is EPEVTQTPSHQVTQMGQEVILRCVPISNHLYFYWYRQILGQKVEFLVSFYNNEISEKSEIFDDQFSVERPDGSNFTLKIRSTKLEDSAMYFCASSKQGHGNEKLFFGSGTQLSVL.

The chain has TRBV3-1 (or the pseudogene TRBV3-2) and TRBJ1-1; a weak D match, TRBD1 (6 bases). Germline V gene lookup returns CDR1 LGHDT and CDR2 YNNKEL (reference sequence). CDR3 size: 11 residues. The germline V and J ends were trimmed by 7 bases and 11 bases, with 14 bases remaining between them. This CDR3 is CASTQGQGAFF. CDR3 bases: TGTGCCAGCACCCAGGGGCAGGGTGCTTTCTTT.

Many counts were recorded for this clone. The CDR3 protein is CASSTNYGYTF. As DNA, the CDR3 is TGTGCCAGTAGTACGAACTATGGCTACACCTTC. The chain links TRBV19 to TRBJ1-2; no clear D. Germline CDR1 reads LNHDA; CDR2 reads SQIVND (reference sequence). Trimming removed 4 bases at V and 2 bases at J, with 2 bases between. The CDR3 covers 11 residues.

The CDR3 loop is CASSIGGGGAFF. The CDR3 nucleotides read TGTGCCAGTAGTATAGGAGGAGGAGGAGCTTTCTTT. The V gene is TRBV19, the J gene TRBJ1-1; no definite D call. The CDR3 has 12 amino acids. The germline V and J ends were trimmed by 1 base and 10 bases, with 10 bases remaining between them. In germline, CDR1 is LNHDA, CDR2 SQIVND (reference sequence).

The chain combines TRBV6-2 or TRBV6-3 with TRBJ2-7; 8 nucleotides agree with TRBD1. Germline CDR1 is MNHEY and CDR2 is SVGEGT. V dropped 5 bases and J dropped 5; count of bases not matched to a gene: 5. This CDR3 spans 13 amino acids. The CDR3 DNA is TGTGCCAGCAGTAAGTGGACAGGGAACGAGCAGTACTTC. Amino acids: CASSKWTGNEQYF.

The genes are TRBV11-2 and TRBJ2-2, with 8 bases that match TRBD1. V shed 8 bases, J shed 4 bases, and the junction held 9 bases outside the gene matches. Germline values: CDR1 SGHAT, CDR2 FQNNGV. The CDR3 spans 15 residues. As DNA, the CDR3 is TGTGCCAGCGGGCCGGGACAGGCCCTCACCGGGGAGCTGTTTTTT. Its translation is CASGPGQALTGELFF.

The chain couples TRBV10-3 to TRBJ2-5; TRBD2 matches 11 bases. CDR3 length: 16 residues. Germline trimming cut 0 bases from V and 5 bases from J; bases unmatched to any gene: 5. Germline CDR1 and CDR2: ENHRY and SYGVKD. CDR3 nucleotide sequence: TGTGCCATCAGTGAGTCTACTAGCGGGAGCTGGGAGACCCAGTACTTC. It specifies CAISESTSGSWETQYF.

This chain uses TRBV27 with TRBJ1-2, with D perhaps TRBD1 (6 bases). The length of the CDR3 is 16 residues. Germline V gene sequence: CDR1 MNHEY, CDR2 SMNVEV (reference sequence). V lost 0 bases and J lost 5, with 16 bases in between. The CDR3 loop reads CASSLSVPGAGYGYTF. In DNA, the CDR3 is TGTGCCAGCAGTTTATCAGTTCCAGGGGCCGGGTATGGCTACACCTTC.

The rearrangement links TRBV7-8 to TRBJ1-3; weak D call: TRBD1 (5 bases). The V end was cut by 4 bases, the J end by 4 bases, with 11 bases between. This CDR3 has 14 residues. CDR1 and CDR2 (germline): SGHVS, FQNEAQ. The CDR3 DNA reads TGTGCCAGCAGCTCCGGGGGAACAGGAAACACCATATATTTT. This sequence encodes CASSSGGTGNTIYF.

This sequence joins TRBV2 and TRBJ1-5, with 8 bases matching TRBD1. V shed 2 bases, J shed 7 bases, and the junction held 4 bases outside the gene matches. CDR1 and CDR2 from the germline V gene are SNHLY and FYNNEI. The CDR3 is 14 residues long. CDR3 nucleotides: TGTGCCAGCAGTGAACAGGGGGCGCGGCAGCCCCAGCATTTT. Protein: CASSEQGARQPQHF.

The rearrangement joins TRBV6-5 to TRBJ2-7; D is unclear. V lost 10 bases and J 2 bases, leaving 18 bases between the germline ends. This CDR3 region has 14 residues. Germline V lookup: CDR1 MNHEY, CDR2 SVGAGI. CDR3 sequence: CATFIQVPPYEQYF. Written as DNA, the CDR3 is TGTGCCACGTTCATCCAGGTACCCCCCTACGAGCAGTACTTC.

This rearrangement joins TRBV3-1 (or the pseudogene TRBV3-2) to TRBJ2-3, with a tentative D call TRBD2 (6 bases). Germline-derived CDR1 and CDR2 are LGHDT and YNNKEL (reference sequence). The CDR3 consists of 14 residues. V lost 0 bases to trimming and J lost 4 bases, with 8 bases between them. The CDR3 protein is CASSQERGSDTQYF. CDR3 in DNA: TGTGCCAGCAGCCAAGAGCGGGGTTCAGATACGCAGTATTTT.

This chain links TRBV30 with TRBJ2-2, with a tentative D call TRBD1 (5 bases). The CDR3 is made up of 13 amino acids. Trimming shortened V by 3 bases and J by 3 bases, and 8 bases separated the two germline ends. Germline loops: CDR1 GTSNPN, CDR2 SVGIG (reference sequence). CDR3 nucleotide sequence: TGTGCCTGGAGGCCAGGGTACACCGGGGAGCTGTTTTTT. Its protein is CAWRPGYTGELFF.

CDR3: CASSGEREGTNTGELFF. The DNA for the CDR3 is TGTGCCAGCAGTGGAGAGCGGGAGGGAACGAACACCGGGGAGCTGTTTTTT. The chain combines TRBV25-1 with TRBJ2-2, with 10 bases fitting TRBD2. Looked up from germline, CDR1 is MGHDK and CDR2 is SYGVNS. Trimming at V came to 4 bases and at J to 0 bases, leaving 5 bases not matched to a gene. This CDR3 region has 17 residues.

This chain connects TRBV3-1 (or the pseudogene TRBV3-2) to TRBJ2-3; 7 nucleotides align to TRBD2. CDR1 and CDR2 from the germline V gene are LGHDT and YNNKEL (reference sequence). The V segment lost 0 bases and the J segment 2 bases; nucleotides outside the gene matches: 2. There are 15 residues in the CDR3. The CDR3: CASSQESGNTDTQYF. CDR3 coding DNA: TGTGCCAGCAGCCAAGAAAGCGGGAACACAGATACGCAGTATTTT.

This chain links TRBV18 with TRBJ1-1, with 8 bases aligning to TRBD1. The CDR3 runs 15 residues. V lost 3 bases to trimming and J lost 11 bases; unmatched junction nucleotides: 14. Germline V gene lookup returns CDR1 KGHSH and CDR2 LQKENI. Here the CDR3 DNA reads TGTGCCAGCTCACCGGCTAACTCCAGGACAGGGAGGGCTTTCTTT. Translation gives CASSPANSRTGRAFF.

This chain links TRBV4-1 with TRBJ1-1; 7 bases fit TRBD1. Germline V gene sequence: CDR1 MGHRA, CDR2 YSYEKL. Losses at the gene ends were 6 bases for V and 1 base for J; bases not matched to a gene: 14. The CDR3 has 17 residues. CDR3 DNA: TGCGCCAGCAGTGCGGGCAGGGGGATAACGGCGAACACTGAAGCTTTCTTT. This sequence encodes CASSAGRGITANTEAFF.

The chain uses TRBV5-1 and TRBJ1-3, with 8 bases that match TRBD1. V shed 5 bases, J shed 4 bases, and the junction held 5 bases outside the gene matches. This CDR3 has 14 amino acids. Germline loops: CDR1 SGHRS, CDR2 YFSETQ. In DNA form, the CDR3 reads TGCGCCAGCAGACAGGGGGATTCCGGAAACACCATATATTTT. It translates to CASRQGDSGNTIYF.

The CDR3 coding sequence is TGTGCCAGTAGACCACAGGGGACTGAAAAACTGTTTTTT. Translated, it gives CASRPQGTEKLFF. V usage is TRBV19 and J usage is TRBJ1-4; 7 bases agree with TRBD1. V gave up 6 bases and J gave up 7 bases; unmatched junction bases: 5. Germline CDR1 LNHDA, CDR2 SQIVND (reference sequence). The CDR3 loop spans 13 amino acids.